This T cell receptor (beta chain) was found in a study of OX40 agonist ivuxolimab in advanced cancers. As for the study in general: Dose-escalation patients had hepatocellular carcinoma, melanoma, renal cell or head and neck cancer. Findings and limits, study-wide: Still undetermined is the antigen specificity of the expanded peripheral T cells. In the 0.1-3.0 mg/kg groups, partial responders showed among the lowest expansion.

TCRdb's table, derived via immunoSEQ multiplex PCR, lists solely in-frame clones and lacks some. In the table there are about 30,000 clones, around 81% of which are singletons. The germline V gene has CDR1 MNHEY and CDR2 SVGAGI. The CDR3 extends over 15 amino acids. The V and J ends lost 5 bases and 2 bases respectively, with 16 bases between them. This clone came up a few times. Its antigen is not identified. This clonotype originated in an adult with an advanced solid tumor such as melanoma, head and neck, liver or kidney cancer. V usage is TRBV6-5 and J usage is TRBJ2-7; D might be TRBD1 (5 bases). This specimen was CD4+ or CD8+ T cells sorted from blood, taken in a trial of the OX40 agonist ivuxolimab. The CDR3 sequence is CASSTPAAGTYEQYF. CDR3 nucleotides: TGTGCCAGCAGTACCCCTGCGGCAGGGACCTACGAGCAGTACTTC.